Presented here are 2 T cell receptor beta chains from one specimen sequenced in a study of vaccination and CD4 T cells after COVID-19. The sample's time point: late sampling 161 to 241 days after vaccination in three convalescent patients. This sample's treatment: roughly 10-day PBMC culture with coronavirus spike peptide pools or control peptides (ViraFEST assay). No antigen has been identified for these receptors. Once obtained from cultured CD4+ T cells, the DNA was sequenced using the Oncomine TCR Beta short-read assay. From the PCR reads, TCRdb called clonotypes with MiXCR, one entry per CDR3 protein. The repertoire holds more than 20,000 distinct CDR3 sequences, with 40% to 45% as singletons. The sample was CD4+ T cells from blood, cultured in vitro, taken about 7 months after SARS-CoV-2 vaccination. The receptors derive from a human donor who had recovered from COVID-19.

The chain has TRBV20-1 and TRBJ2-2; maybe TRBD1 (5 bases). The germline gives CDR1 DFQATT, CDR2 SNEGSKA (reference sequence). V shed 3 bases and J shed 3 bases, with 8 bases lying between them. This CDR3 comprises 13 residues. For the CDR3, the DNA is TGCAGTGCTAGTTCAGGGTACACCGGGGAGCTGTTTTTT. As protein: CSASSGYTGELFF.

In its sample, this clonotype was seen a few times. The chain recombines TRBV20-1 with TRBJ2-5; D is undetermined. CDR3 size: 13 residues. Germline V lookup: CDR1 DFQATT, CDR2 SNEGSKA (reference sequence). Trimming cost V 1 base and J 4 bases, with 10 bases left between them. The CDR3 is CSARGPRGETQYF. CDR3 coding DNA: TGCAGTGCTAGAGGGCCCCGAGGAGAGACCCAGTACTTC.